A selection of T cell receptor beta chains follows, all from one sample in a study of blood T cell repertoires in COVID-19. The data were produced by immunoSEQ multiplex PCR, yet TCRdb's version contains in-frame clones alone and is incomplete. The sample shows 160,000 or so clones, around four fifths of them seen only once. Input material: PBMCs or T cells enriched from blood (not recorded which). The source is a woman aged 45-65 years who had recovered from COVID-19. CDR3s include the opening cysteine and the closing phenylalanine or tryptophan. Each record gives: D gene, J gene, V gene, clone size, CDR3 DNA, CDR3 protein. A D gene is named only where the DNA matches it firmly. Rows give clone size only sometimes, using once, few, many, or a class for an expanded clone.

D: NA; J: TRBJ2-7; V: TRBV5-8; size: NA; DNA: TGTGCCAGCTCTCCTGGCGGGACCTACGAGCAGTACTTC; CDR3: CASSPGGTYEQYF
D: TRBD1; J: TRBJ2-5; V: TRBV19; size: many; DNA: TGTGCCAGTAGCGGGACAGATATACAGACCCAGTACTTC; CDR3: CASSGTDIQTQYF
D: TRBD1; J: TRBJ2-7; V: TRBV19; size: NA; DNA: TGTGCCAGTAGTTCCGCCCAGGGGGTCTACGAGCAGTACTTC; CDR3: CASSSAQGVYEQYF
D: TRBD2; J: TRBJ2-5; V: TRBV9; size: NA; DNA: TGTGCCAGCAGCGTAGCTATCTCCGGGACTAGGGGTCAACTACAAGAGACCCAGTACTTC; CDR3: CASSVAISGTRGQLQETQYF
D: TRBD2; J: TRBJ2-3; V: TRBV5-1; size: NA; DNA: TGCGCCAGCAGCTTGGAAGGCGGGAGTACAGATACGCAGTATTTT; CDR3: CASSLEGGSTDTQYF
D: TRBD2; J: TRBJ2-2; V: TRBV7-2; size: NA; DNA: TGTGCCAGCACCGGACTAGCGGGAGGGCCCGGGGAGCTGTTTTTT; CDR3: CASTGLAGGPGELFF
D: NA; J: TRBJ1-2; V: TRBV7-8; size: few; DNA: TGTGCCAGCAGCCTCGACAGCTATGGCTACACCTTC; CDR3: CASSLDSYGYTF
D: NA; J: TRBJ1-1; V: TRBV12-5; size: NA; DNA: TGTGCTAGTGGTTTGGCTCTCCCCCACGGGAACACTGAAGCTTTCTTT; CDR3: CASGLALPHGNTEAFF
D: TRBD2; J: TRBJ2-5; V: TRBV7-2; size: NA; DNA: TGTGCCAGCAGCTTAGCATTAGCGGGGGGGCCATTAGGGACCCAGTACTTC; CDR3: CASSLALAGGPLGTQYF
D: NA; J: TRBJ2-1; V: TRBV5-6; size: NA; DNA: TGTGCCAGCAGCCGATTTGGAGCGGACTACAATGAGCAGTTCTTC; CDR3: CASSRFGADYNEQFF
D: TRBD2; J: TRBJ2-1; V: TRBV28; size: once; DNA: TGTGCCTCCGGGACTAGCGGGACTGGTGAGCAGTTCTTC; CDR3: CASGTSGTGEQFF
D: NA; J: TRBJ2-3; V: TRBV2; size: once; DNA: TGTGCCAGCAGTTCCTGGGCCGAACAGAAGACAGATACGCAGTATTTT; CDR3: CASSSWAEQKTDTQYF
D: NA; J: TRBJ1-2; V: TRBV7-9; size: NA; DNA: TGTGCCAGCAGCTGGGCGACAGAAACCTATGGCTACACCTTC; CDR3: CASSWATETYGYTF
D: NA; J: TRBJ1-4; V: TRBV5-1; size: NA; DNA: TGCGCCAGCAGCTTGGTCCACCGGTCGGAAAAACTGTTTTTT; CDR3: CASSLVHRSEKLFF
D: NA; J: TRBJ1-1; V: TRBV10-3; size: once; DNA: TGTGCCATCAGTGAGTCCGGCGGGACGTCAATGAACACTGAAGCTTTCTTT; CDR3: CAISESGGTSMNTEAFF
D: NA; J: TRBJ1-2; V: TRBV13; size: few; DNA: TGTGCCAGCAGCTCCGGACCACGAGCGGACCTATTAGACTATGGCTACACCTTC; CDR3: CASSSGPRADLLDYGYTF
D: NA; J: TRBJ2-3; V: TRBV9; size: few; DNA: TGTGCCAGCAGCGCTACTATGACAGTGGGGCTCAGGGATACGCAGTATTTT; CDR3: CASSATMTVGLRDTQYF
D: NA; J: TRBJ2-1; V: TRBV7-3; size: few; DNA: TGTGCCAGCAGCTTAACGGGGGGGCCGGAAAATGAGCAGTTCTTC; CDR3: CASSLTGGPENEQFF
D: NA; J: TRBJ1-2; V: TRBV4-2; size: NA; DNA: TGTGCCAGCAGCCAAGATCGGGGATCCCGCAGGAACTATGGCTACACCTTC; CDR3: CASSQDRGSRRNYGYTF
D: NA; J: TRBJ1-3; V: TRBV5-1; size: once; DNA: TGCGCCAGCAGCTTGGCTCCGTCTGGAAACACCATATATTTT; CDR3: CASSLAPSGNTIYF
D: NA; J: TRBJ1-4; V: TRBV29-1; size: once; DNA: TGCAGCGTTGATGATCGGCAGGGGAAGGAAAAACTGTTTTTT; CDR3: CSVDDRQGKEKLFF
D: NA; J: TRBJ2-7; V: TRBV2; size: few; DNA: TGTGCCAGCAGTGCTACAGGGTTTCGGTACTTC; CDR3: CASSATGFRYF
D: NA; J: TRBJ1-1; V: TRBV18; size: NA; DNA: TGTGCCAGCCAGGTGAACACTGAAGCTTTCTTT; CDR3: CASQVNTEAFF
D: NA; J: TRBJ2-3; V: TRBV28; size: once; DNA: TGTGCCAGCAGTCGTTCTAGCGGCACAGATACGCAGTATTTT; CDR3: CASSRSSGTDTQYF
D: NA; J: TRBJ1-2; V: TRBV4-3; size: NA; DNA: TGCGCCAGCAGCCAAGATCGGGGGGGGGCCGTCTATGGCTACACCTTC; CDR3: CASSQDRGGAVYGYTF
D: NA; J: TRBJ2-3; V: TRBV29-1; size: NA; DNA: TGCAGCGTGCCCGTCGGCGGAACTAGAGATACGCAGTATTTT; CDR3: CSVPVGGTRDTQYF
D: TRBD2; J: TRBJ2-1; V: TRBV27; size: NA; DNA: TGTGCCAGCAGTTTTGCGCCGGGACTAGCGGGAGGACAGAGCTCCTACAATGAGCAGTTCTTC; CDR3: CASSFAPGLAGGQSSYNEQFF
D: NA; J: TRBJ1-2; V: TRBV3-1/TRBV3-2; size: NA; DNA: TGTGCCAGCAGCCACCAGTCGAAAAGAGCAGGTGGCTACACCTTC; CDR3: CASSHQSKRAGGYTF
D: NA; J: TRBJ2-7; V: TRBV18; size: once; DNA: TGTGCCAGCTCACCAAGGGACTGGAGTTACGAGCAGTACTTC; CDR3: CASSPRDWSYEQYF
D: TRBD1; J: TRBJ1-4; V: TRBV4-2; size: NA; DNA: TGTGCCAGCAGCCACCGCCGGGACAGGGCCGCAACTAATGAAAAACTGTTTTTT; CDR3: CASSHRRDRAATNEKLFF
D: NA; J: TRBJ2-1; V: TRBV7-2; size: NA; DNA: TGTGCCAGCAGCTCACCCAGGTCGAACAATGAGCAGTTCTTC; CDR3: CASSSPRSNNEQFF
D: TRBD1; J: TRBJ1-4; V: TRBV28; size: few; DNA: TGTGCCAGCAGAAGTCCCTGGGCCGGGACAGTTGAAAAACTGTTTTTT; CDR3: CASRSPWAGTVEKLFF
D: NA; J: TRBJ2-3; V: TRBV4-3; size: NA; DNA: TGCGCCAGCAGCCAAGCGGCGCGGGTCGGCACAGATACGCAGTATTTT; CDR3: CASSQAARVGTDTQYF
D: TRBD1; J: TRBJ2-3; V: TRBV5-6; size: NA; DNA: TGTGCCAGCAGCTTGGTAACAGGGGGGACAGATACGCAGTATTTT; CDR3: CASSLVTGGTDTQYF
D: NA; J: TRBJ1-2; V: TRBV7-2; size: once; DNA: TGTGCCAGCAGAGTAATAGCTAACTATGGCTACACCTTC; CDR3: CASRVIANYGYTF